The 16 T cell receptor beta chains given below trace back to one sample, sequenced in a study of blood T cell repertoires in COVID-19 (dated by TCRdb to 2020 to 2022). Library method: the immunoSEQ multiplex PCR assay. TCRdb retrieved this table from immuneACCESS and kept in-frame rearrangements only. Not all clones are present; in checked studies, unresolved V genes account for under half, and no reason is known for the remainder. This sample lists roughly 200,000 clones; about 70% were detected once. Approximately 8.6% of the sample comes from the top ten. Sequenced material: peripheral blood. All receptors derive from a woman aged 45-59 years with active or convalescent COVID-19.

The V gene is TRBV27, the J gene TRBJ2-1; TRBD2 matches at 16 bases. V gave up 3 bases and J gave up 9 bases; unmatched junction bases: 2. The CDR3 is 15 residues long. The germline gives CDR1 MNHEY, CDR2 SMNVEV (reference sequence). CDR3 loop: CASSFGTSGRGEQFF. CDR3 nucleotide sequence: TGTGCCAGCAGTTTTGGGACTAGCGGGAGGGGTGAGCAGTTCTTC.

There are a few counts of this clone. This sequence joins TRBV3-1 (or the pseudogene TRBV3-2) and TRBJ1-3, with a weak D call TRBD1 (6 bases). In germline, CDR1 is LGHDT, CDR2 YNNKEL (reference sequence). This CDR3 comprises 14 residues. The germline V and J ends were trimmed by 5 bases and 4 bases, with 12 bases remaining between them. The CDR3 loop reads CASSNTGPGNTIYF. CDR3 in DNA: TGTGCCAGCAGCAACACAGGGCCGGGAAACACCATATATTTT.

The gene calls are TRBV29-1 and TRBJ1-2; 11 nucleotides agree with TRBD1. The J segment lost 7 bases and the V segment lost 6 bases, leaving 7 bases of the junction unmatched. This CDR3 is built from 13 residues. Germline lookup yields CDR1 SQVTM and CDR2 ANQGSEA. The CDR3 nucleotides read TGCAGCGTAACCGTTGGGACAGGGGGTGGCTACACCTTC. Translating gives CSVTVGTGGGYTF.

There are a few counts of this clone. The rearrangement links TRBV7-2 to TRBJ2-3, with D tentatively TRBD1 (6 bases). This CDR3 region has 14 residues. CDR1 SGHTA and CDR2 FQGNSA come from the germline V gene. With 3 bases removed from V and 5 bases from J, the gap between germline ends came to 12 bases. CDR3 loop: CASSFAPQGDTQYF. As DNA, the CDR3 is TGTGCCAGCAGCTTCGCACCACAGGGAGATACGCAGTATTTT.

This clone appeared a few times. The V gene is TRBV5-6, the J gene TRBJ2-7, with D perhaps matching TRBD1 (5 bases). This CDR3 has 13 residues. Between the trimmed V and J ends, which lost 2 bases and 5 bases, there was a span of 11 bases. Germline CDR1 reads SGHDT; CDR2 reads YYEEEE. The CDR3 DNA is TGTGCCAGCAGCTTTTCGCAGGGAAACGAGCAGTACTTC. It translates to CASSFSQGNEQYF. The complete variable domain, with remaining parts taken from reference TRBV5-6 and TRBJ2-7, reads DAGVTQSPTHLIKTRGQQVTLRCSPKSGHDTVSWYQQALGQGPQFIFQYYEEEERQRGNFPDRFSGHQFPNYSSELNVNALLLGDSALYLCASSFSQGNEQYFGPGTRLTVT.

On this clone: An end of the junction does not agree with germline; a read error may underlie this. The gene calls are TRBV20-1 and TRBJ1-2, with D unresolved. Looked up from germline, CDR1 is DFQATT and CDR2 is SNEGSKA (reference sequence). There are 9 residues in the CDR3. CDR3 sequence reads: CSAGHRWPF. The CDR3 DNA reads as TGCAGTGCTGGGCACAGATGGCCCTTC.

The rearrangement joins TRBV12-2 to TRBJ2-1; no DNA check was done on the table's D call, TRBD2. TRBV12-2 is reported as a pseudogene. This CDR3 has 18 amino acids. CDR3 nucleotide sequence: TGTGCAAGTCGCTTAGGTGTCTGGGCGGGAAGATCCTACAATGAGCAGTTCTTC. Protein product: CASRLGVWAGRSYNEQFF.

This rearrangement joins TRBV9 to TRBJ2-4; D is possibly TRBD2 (6 bases). The V gene lost 2 bases and the J gene lost 7 bases, with 13 bases spanning the gap. The CDR3 contains 14 residues. Germline loops: CDR1 SGDLS, CDR2 YYNGEE. CDR3 DNA sequence: TGTGCCAGCAGCGTTGGTTGGGGGGTGAACATTCAGTACTTC. Translated: CASSVGWGVNIQYF.

The J gene is TRBJ2-1, the V gene TRBV29-1; D is ambiguous. This CDR3 has 10 residues. Germline loops: CDR1 SQVTM, CDR2 ANQGSEA. Trimming cost V 7 bases and J 8 bases, with 9 bases left between them. The CDR3 here is CSAGFDEQFF. CDR3 nucleotides: TGCAGCGCCGGGTTCGATGAGCAGTTCTTC.

The chain employs TRBV7-3 and TRBJ2-5; TRBD1 matches 9 bases. Germline-derived CDR1 and CDR2 are SGHTA and FQGTGA. J gave up 2 bases and V 1 base, and 11 bases lay outside the gene matches. The CDR3 extends over 18 amino acids. As DNA, the CDR3 is TGTGCCAGCAGCTTAAAATTCCCGGGGACAGGGAGGCAAGAGACCCAGTACTTC. It is translated as CASSLKFPGTGRQETQYF. Combining the CDR3 with reference TRBV7-3 and TRBJ2-5 gives the whole variable domain GAGVSQTPSNKVTEKGKYVELRCDPISGHTALYWYRQSLGQGPEFLIYFQGTGAADDSGLPNDRFFAVRPEGSVSTLKIQRTERGDSAVYLCASSLKFPGTGRQETQYFGPGTRLLVL.

The chain joins TRBV4-2 to TRBJ2-2; D is possibly TRBD1 (6 bases). The V end was cut by 6 bases, the J end by 0 bases, with 8 bases between. The CDR3 has 14 residues. The germline V gene encodes CDR1 LGHNA and CDR2 YNFKEQ. CDR3 protein: CASSGGPNTGELFF. The CDR3 DNA follows: TGTGCCAGCAGTGGGGGCCCGAACACCGGGGAGCTGTTTTTT.

This rearrangement joins TRBV7-3 to TRBJ2-7, with 7 bases lining up with TRBD1. J gave up 0 bases and V 4 bases, and 21 bases lay outside the gene matches. Germline V gene data show CDR1 as SGHTA and CDR2 as FQGTGA. The CDR3 length is 20 residues. The CDR3 nucleotides read TGTGCCAGCAGCTCACTCCGGGACAGCCGGTGGACCCGAAGCTCCTACGAGCAGTACTTC. Translated, it gives CASSSLRDSRWTRSSYEQYF.

The V call is TRBV7-3, the J call TRBJ2-1; 13 bases match TRBD2. This CDR3 has 14 amino acids. V was clipped by 3 bases and J by 10 bases; unmatched bases: 3. Germline CDR1 and CDR2: SGHTA and FQGTGA. CDR3 DNA: TGTGCCAGCAGCTTTCAACTAGCGGGAGGGGAGCAGTTCTTC. Amino acids: CASSFQLAGGEQFF. Based on the CDR3 plus reference TRBV7-3 and TRBJ2-1, the full variable domain is GAGVSQTPSNKVTEKGKYVELRCDPISGHTALYWYRQSLGQGPEFLIYFQGTGAADDSGLPNDRFFAVRPEGSVSTLKIQRTERGDSAVYLCASSFQLAGGEQFFGPGTRLTVL.

The chain carries TRBV9 and TRBJ2-1; a weak D match, TRBD1 (5 bases). The ends were cut back, 3 bases at V and 0 bases at J, with 13 bases in the middle. Germline CDR1 reads SGDLS; CDR2 reads YYNGEE. The CDR3 runs 16 residues. The CDR3 reads CASSARAGNSYNEQFF. CDR3 DNA sequence: TGTGCCAGCAGCGCCAGGGCAGGAAACTCCTACAATGAGCAGTTCTTC.

The chain joins TRBV5-4 to TRBJ2-7, with 10 nucleotides matching TRBD2. Germline-derived CDR1 and CDR2 are SGHNT and YYREEE (reference sequence). V lost 4 bases to trimming and J lost 5 bases; unmatched junction nucleotides: 6. The CDR3 has 14 amino acids. CDR3 in DNA: TGTGCCAGCAGCCTTAGCGGGAGGTGGGACGAGCAGTACTTC. Its translation: CASSLSGRWDEQYF.

V gene TRBV19 combines with J gene TRBJ1-1; 8 nucleotides agree with TRBD1. CDR1 and CDR2 (germline): LNHDA, SQIVND (reference sequence). This CDR3 has 16 residues. V trimming: 5 bases; J trimming: 1 base; junction bases outside the gene matches: 9. CDR3 DNA: TGTGCCAGTAGTCCCTCGGGACAGGACCCGAACACTGAAGCTTTCTTT. It is translated as CASSPSGQDPNTEAFF.